This T cell receptor beta chain originates from a study of spatial heterogeneity in lung cancer. Study context: Alpha-chain sequences were detected in numbers that were consistently lower than beta-chain sequences.

This clonotype was counted many times. This beta chain slipped into a library made for alpha chains as a stray read, so its size is not meaningful. Trimming pared 0 bases from V and 2 bases from J, leaving 14 bases between. Germline assignment: CDR1 MNHEY and CDR2 SVGAGI. The length of the CDR3 is 16 residues. As for time point: sample taken at primary tumor resection. The donors, around 72 patients with untreated early-stage non-small cell lung cancer, provided the samples. The library protocol tagged each TCR cDNA with a unique molecular identifier. One entry per CDR3 protein results from TCRdb running MiXCR on the 5' RACE reads. The sample contains about 15,000 distinct CDR3 sequences, roughly 4% of which appear only once.

This sample comprised normal lung tissue next to the tumor, obtained at surgery. The V and J genes are TRBV6-5 and TRBJ2-7; D tentatively fits TRBD1 or TRBD2 (5 bases each). This clonotype was sampled from a male donor with early-stage non-small cell lung cancer. This CDR3 is CASSYSNPGRAYEQYF. The CDR3 coding sequence is TGTGCCAGCAGTTACTCCAACCCGGGACGGGCCTACGAGCAGTACTTC.